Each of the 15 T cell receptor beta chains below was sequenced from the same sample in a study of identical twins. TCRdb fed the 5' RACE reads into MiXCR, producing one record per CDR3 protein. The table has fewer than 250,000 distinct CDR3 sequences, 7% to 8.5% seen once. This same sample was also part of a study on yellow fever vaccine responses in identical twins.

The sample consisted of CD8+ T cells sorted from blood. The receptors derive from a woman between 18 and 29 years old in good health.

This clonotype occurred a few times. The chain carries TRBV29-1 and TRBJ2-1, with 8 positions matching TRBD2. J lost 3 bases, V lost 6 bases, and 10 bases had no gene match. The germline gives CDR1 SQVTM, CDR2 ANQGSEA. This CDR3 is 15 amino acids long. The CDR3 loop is CSVDDMGLVYNEQFF. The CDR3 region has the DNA TGCAGCGTCGATGATATGGGACTAGTCTACAATGAGCAGTTCTTC.

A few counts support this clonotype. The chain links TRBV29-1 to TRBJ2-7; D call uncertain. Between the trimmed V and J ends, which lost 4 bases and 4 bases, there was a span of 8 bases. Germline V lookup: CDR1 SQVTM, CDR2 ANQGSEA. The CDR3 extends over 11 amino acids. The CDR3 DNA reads TGCAGCGTTGGGAACGCATACGAGCAGTACTTC. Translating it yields CSVGNAYEQYF.

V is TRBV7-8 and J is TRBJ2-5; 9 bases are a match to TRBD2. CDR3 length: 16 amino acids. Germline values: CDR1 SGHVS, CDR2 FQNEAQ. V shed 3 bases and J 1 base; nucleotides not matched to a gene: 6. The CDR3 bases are TGTGCCAGCAGCTTTTTTAGCGGGGGAGCCCAAGAGACCCAGTACTTC. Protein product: CASSFFSGGAQETQYF.

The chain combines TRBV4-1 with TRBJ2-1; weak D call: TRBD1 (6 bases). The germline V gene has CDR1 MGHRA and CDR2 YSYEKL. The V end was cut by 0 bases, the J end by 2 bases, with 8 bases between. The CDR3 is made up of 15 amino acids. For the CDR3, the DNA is TGCGCCAGCAGCCAAGAGGGGACAACCTACAATGAGCAGTTCTTC. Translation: CASSQEGTTYNEQFF.

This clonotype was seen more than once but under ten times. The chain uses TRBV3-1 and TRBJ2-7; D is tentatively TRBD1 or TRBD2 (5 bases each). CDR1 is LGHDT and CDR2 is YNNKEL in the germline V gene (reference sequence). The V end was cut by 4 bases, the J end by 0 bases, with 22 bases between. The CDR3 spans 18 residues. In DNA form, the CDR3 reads TGTGCCAGCAGCCCCCGCCTCCTCCGGGACCGAAGCTCCTACGAGCAGTACTTC. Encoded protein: CASSPRLLRDRSSYEQYF.

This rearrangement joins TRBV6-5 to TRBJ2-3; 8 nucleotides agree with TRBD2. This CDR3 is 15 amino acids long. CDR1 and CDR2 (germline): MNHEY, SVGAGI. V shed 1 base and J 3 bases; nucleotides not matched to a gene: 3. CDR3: CASSYYGGATDTQYF. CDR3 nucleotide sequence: TGTGCCAGCAGTTACTACGGGGGGGCTACAGATACGCAGTATTTT.

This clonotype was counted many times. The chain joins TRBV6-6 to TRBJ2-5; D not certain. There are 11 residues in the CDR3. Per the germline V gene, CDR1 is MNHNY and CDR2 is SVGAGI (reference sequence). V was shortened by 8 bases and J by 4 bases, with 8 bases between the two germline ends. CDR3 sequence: CASGVSETQYF. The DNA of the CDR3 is TGTGCCAGCGGGGTTTCAGAGACCCAGTACTTC.

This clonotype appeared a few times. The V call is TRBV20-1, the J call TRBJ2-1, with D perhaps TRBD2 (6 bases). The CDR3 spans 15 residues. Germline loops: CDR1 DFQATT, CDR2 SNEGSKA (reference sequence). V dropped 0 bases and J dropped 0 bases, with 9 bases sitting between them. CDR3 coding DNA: TGCAGTGCTAGAGATGGAGGGAGCTCCTACAATGAGCAGTTCTTC. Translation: CSARDGGSSYNEQFF.

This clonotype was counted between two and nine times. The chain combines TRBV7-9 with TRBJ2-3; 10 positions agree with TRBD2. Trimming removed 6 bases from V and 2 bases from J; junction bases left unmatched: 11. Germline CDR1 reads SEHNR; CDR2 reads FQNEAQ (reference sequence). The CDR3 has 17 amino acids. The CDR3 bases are TGTGCCAGCAGTCTGAAAGGAGCGGGAGGGCTCACAGATACGCAGTATTTT. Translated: CASSLKGAGGLTDTQYF.

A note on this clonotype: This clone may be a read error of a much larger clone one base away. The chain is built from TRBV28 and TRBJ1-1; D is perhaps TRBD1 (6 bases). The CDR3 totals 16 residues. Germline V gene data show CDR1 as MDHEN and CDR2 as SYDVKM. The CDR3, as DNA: TGTGCCAGCATTTTACCCCTTGGGGGCCTGAACACTGAAGCTTTCTTT. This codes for CASILPLGGLNTEAFF.

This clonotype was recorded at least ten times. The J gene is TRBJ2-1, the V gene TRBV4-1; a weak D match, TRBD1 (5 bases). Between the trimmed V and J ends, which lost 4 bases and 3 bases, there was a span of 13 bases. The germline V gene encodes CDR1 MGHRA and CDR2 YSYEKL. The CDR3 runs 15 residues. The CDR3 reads CASSPRTPVYNEQFF. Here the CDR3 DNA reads TGCGCCAGCAGCCCACGGACACCCGTCTACAATGAGCAGTTCTTC.

CDR3 sequence reads: CASSYSTRPGANVLTF. The CDR3 region has the DNA TGTGCCAGCAGTTACAGCACCCGCCCGGGGGCCAACGTCCTGACTTTC. The chain uses TRBV6-5 and TRBJ2-6; D call uncertain. CDR3 length equals 16 residues. Germline lookup yields CDR1 MNHEY and CDR2 SVGAGI. V dropped 2 bases and J dropped 4 bases, with 12 bases sitting between them.

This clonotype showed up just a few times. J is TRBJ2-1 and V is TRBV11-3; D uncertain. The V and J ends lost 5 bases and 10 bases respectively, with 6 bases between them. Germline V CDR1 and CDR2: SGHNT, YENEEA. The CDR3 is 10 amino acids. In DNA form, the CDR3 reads TGTGCCAGCAGCGGAACGGAGCAGTTCTTC. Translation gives CASSGTEQFF.

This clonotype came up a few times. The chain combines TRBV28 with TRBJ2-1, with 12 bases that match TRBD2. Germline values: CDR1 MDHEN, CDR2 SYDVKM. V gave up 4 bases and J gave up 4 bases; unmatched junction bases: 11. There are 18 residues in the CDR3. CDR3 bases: TGTGCCAGCAGTTCCCTAACCTCTAGCGGGGGGGGATACAATGAGCAGTTCTTC. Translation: CASSSLTSSGGGYNEQFF.

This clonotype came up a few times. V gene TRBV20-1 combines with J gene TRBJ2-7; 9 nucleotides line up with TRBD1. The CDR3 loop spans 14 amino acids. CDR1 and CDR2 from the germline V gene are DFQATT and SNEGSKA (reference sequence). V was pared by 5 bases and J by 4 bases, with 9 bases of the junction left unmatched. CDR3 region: CSAHPRTGEYEQYF. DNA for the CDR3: TGCAGTGCTCACCCCCGGACAGGGGAATACGAGCAGTACTTC.